A single T cell receptor (beta chain) is shown here with its context. It has no known antigen specificity. Base-call qualities are not available, and no considerably larger clone is one nucleotide away. Library creation used the immunoSEQ multiplex PCR assay. TCRdb obtained this table from immuneACCESS and retained in-frame rearrangements with V and J assigned. These tables miss some clones; where compared with another copy, unresolved V genes account for less than half of the shortfall, and the remainder is unexplained. The sample contains about 160,000 clones, about 90% of them found a single time. Around 12% of the sample is in the top ten clones. This sample is drawn from a study of control samples from healthy donors and cancer patients (dated by TCRdb to the early 2020s). The germline V gene supplies CDR1 MGHRA and CDR2 YSYEKL. From its cysteine to its phenylalanine, the CDR3 spans 15 amino acids. The kept DNA is CDR3 alone, 45 bases in frame from the first base. At the junction V is shortened by 0 bases and J by 8 bases, with 11 bases in between.

The sequencing sample was made of blood. This sequence originates from a man aged 30 to 39 in good health. The rearrangement joined TRBV4-1 to TRBJ1-6, with TRBD1 as a weak D call on 5 bases. CDR3 reads: CASSQEGGVHSPLHF. The DNA sequence reads TGCGCCAGCAGCCAAGAAGGAGGGGTTCATTCACCCCTCCACTTT.